These 24 T cell receptor beta chains originate from one sample sequenced in a study of early T cells in non-severe SARS-CoV-2 infection. TCRdb reanalysed the 5' RACE reads using MiXCR and keeps one entry per CDR3 protein. The sample contains tens of thousands of distinct CDR3 sequences, roughly 4% of which appear only once. Material for sequencing was whole blood. Receptors were obtained from an adult who was a healthcare worker with PCR-confirmed SARS-CoV-2 infection or an uninfected control (not recorded which).

This clonotype was counted many times. V usage is TRBV9 and J usage is TRBJ2-1; D is tentatively TRBD1 or TRBD2 (5 bases each). From germline, CDR1 is SGDLS and CDR2 YYNGEE. The CDR3 contains 14 residues. Trimming pared 4 bases from V and 7 bases from J, leaving 15 bases between. CDR3 in DNA: TGTGCCAGCAGCCCGGGGCCCGGGGTTAATGAGCAGTTCTTC. It codes for CASSPGPGVNEQFF.

The sample holds many counts of this clonotype. The chain uses TRBV5-5 and TRBJ2-7; D not resolved. V lost 6 bases to trimming and J lost 3 bases, with 16 bases between them. This CDR3 has 14 amino acids. Germline V lookup: CDR1 SGHKS, CDR2 YYEKEE (reference sequence). CDR3 sequence reads: CASTPDVTSYEQYF. CDR3 nucleotide sequence: TGTGCCAGCACCCCGGACGTCACGAGCTACGAGCAGTACTTC.

The V gene is TRBV7-3, the J gene TRBJ2-2, with a possible D match to TRBD2 (7 bases). From germline, CDR1 is SGHTA and CDR2 FQGTGA. The V gene lost 3 bases and the J gene lost 2 bases, with 13 bases spanning the gap. CDR3 length equals 16 residues. The CDR3 DNA is TGTGCCAGCAGCTTCGGCGGGGGCAGAAACACCGGGGAGCTGTTTTTT. Translated: CASSFGGGRNTGELFF.

This clonotype showed up many times. The chain recombines TRBV9 with TRBJ2-2; TRBD2 might be the D (6 bases). The CDR3 spans 16 residues. Germline loops: CDR1 SGDLS, CDR2 YYNGEE. The V end lost 4 bases, the J end lost 4 bases, and 17 bases lay between the germline ends. Here the CDR3 reads CASSRSRGAGTGELFF. The CDR3 coding sequence is TGTGCCAGCAGCCGTAGCCGGGGAGCGGGCACCGGGGAGCTGTTTTTT. The variable domain in full, with the rest retrieved from reference TRBV9 and TRBJ2-2, is DSGVTQTPKHLITATGQRVTLRCSPRSGDLSVYWYQQSLDQGLQFLIQYYNGEERAKGNILERFSAQQFPDLHSELNLSSLELGDSALYFCASSRSRGAGTGELFFGEGSRLTVL.

This clonotype has only a few counts. The chain recombines TRBV7-9 with TRBJ2-4; no firm D call. With 6 bases removed from V and 3 bases from J, the gap between germline ends came to 12 bases. The CDR3 has 14 amino acids. Germline CDR1 SEHNR, CDR2 FQNEAQ (reference sequence). Here the CDR3 reads CASSRESGKNIQYF. The CDR3, as DNA: TGTGCCAGCAGTCGTGAGAGTGGCAAAAACATTCAGTACTTC.

This clonotype was seen many times. CDR3 nucleotides: TGCAGCGTTGACTCTACGGGGATGGATACGCAGTATTTT. Residues: CSVDSTGMDTQYF. This chain uses TRBV29-1 with TRBJ2-3; the D gene is possibly TRBD2 (5 bases). CDR3 length: 13 residues. The V gene's germline CDR1 is SQVTM and CDR2 ANQGSEA. The germline V and J ends were trimmed by 3 bases and 6 bases, with 13 bases remaining between them.

This clonotype came up once. The rearrangement uses TRBV9 and TRBJ2-3; D uncertain. V lost 0 bases and J lost 2, with 7 bases in between. Germline V lookup: CDR1 SGDLS, CDR2 YYNGEE. This CDR3 contains 14 residues. CDR3 in amino acids: CASSVAVNTDTQYF. CDR3 nucleotides: TGTGCCAGCAGCGTAGCCGTAAACACAGATACGCAGTATTTT.

This clonotype was seen at least ten times. J is TRBJ2-1 and V is TRBV4-1; D could derive from TRBD1 or TRBD2 (5 bases each). CDR1 MGHRA and CDR2 YSYEKL come from the germline V gene. The CDR3 contains 20 residues. Trimming took 0 bases from V and 4 from J, leaving 25 bases between them. As DNA, the CDR3 is TGCGCCAGCAGCCAAGATGCCCTTTTGAGGTCTGGGGACGGGTACAATGAGCAGTTCTTC. It encodes CASSQDALLRSGDGYNEQFF.

This clonotype was counted a few times. The chain joins TRBV9 to TRBJ1-2, with TRBD1 identical over 9 bases. This CDR3 comprises 15 residues. CDR1 SGDLS and CDR2 YYNGEE come from the germline V gene. The trim removed 1 base at V and 1 base at J, leaving 2 bases unmatched. The CDR3 sequence: CASSVQGQGNYGYTF. For the CDR3, the DNA is TGTGCCAGCAGCGTACAGGGACAGGGTAACTATGGCTACACCTTC.

Many counts were recorded for this clonotype. J is TRBJ2-1 and V is TRBV10-3, with a possible D match to TRBD1 (6 bases). Germline V gene sequence: CDR1 ENHRY, CDR2 SYGVKD. Trimming took 11 bases from V and 8 from J, leaving 19 bases between them. CDR3 size: 13 residues. The CDR3: CAVAGTNPDEQFF. In DNA form, the CDR3 reads TGTGCCGTCGCCGGGACAAATCCGGATGAGCAGTTCTTC.

Many counts were recorded for this clonotype. The chain has TRBV11-2 and TRBJ1-6, with 7 bases lining up with TRBD1. The CDR3 consists of 14 residues. Germline-derived CDR1 and CDR2 are SGHAT and FQNNGV. V lost 4 bases and J lost 7; bases outside the gene matches: 4. Here the CDR3 reads CASSSTGNNSPLHF. The DNA of the CDR3 is TGTGCCAGCAGCTCGACAGGGAACAATTCACCCCTCCACTTT.

This clonotype has a count of ten or more. The chain employs TRBV29-1 and TRBJ2-1, with TRBD2 identical over 8 bases. Germline trimming cut 7 bases from V and 6 bases from J; bases unmatched to any gene: 14. Germline CDR1 reads SQVTM; CDR2 reads ANQGSEA. This CDR3 is built from 15 residues. The DNA of the CDR3 is TGCAGCGCGTCCATCCGCGGGAGGCCAGTCAATGAGCAGTTCTTC. As protein: CSASIRGRPVNEQFF.

This clonotype has a count of ten or more. This chain uses TRBV7-2 with TRBJ2-1; 8 bases are a match to TRBD2. The length of the CDR3 is 15 residues. Germline-derived CDR1 and CDR2 are SGHTA and FQGNSA. The V and J ends lost 5 bases and 8 bases, in that order; junction bases with no gene match: 11. The CDR3 DNA sequence: TGTGCCAGCAGCGCGTCGGGGGGGCCCTGGGATGAGCAGTTCTTC. This codes for CASSASGGPWDEQFF.

This clonotype showed up many times. The chain recombines TRBV5-6 with TRBJ2-7, with D uncertain. CDR1 SGHDT and CDR2 YYEEEE come from the germline V gene. The ends were cut back, 4 bases at V and 2 bases at J, with 13 bases in the middle. This CDR3 spans 14 amino acids. The CDR3 nucleotides are TGTGCCAGCAGCCCGGATACACAGACCTACGAGCAGTACTTC. It yields the protein CASSPDTQTYEQYF.

This clonotype came up a few times. The chain is built from TRBV3-1 and TRBJ2-3, with D uncertain. Per germline, CDR1 LGHDT and CDR2 YNNKEL (reference sequence). CDR3 length: 15 amino acids. V was cut by 4 bases and J by 2 bases, with 13 bases left in between. The CDR3 DNA follows: TGTGCCAGCAGCCCGCAGCCCATCCACACAGATACGCAGTATTTT. Protein sequence: CASSPQPIHTDTQYF.

This clonotype was picked up many times. This chain links TRBV30 with TRBJ2-7; 9 nucleotides align to TRBD2. Germline trimming cut 4 bases from V and 4 bases from J; bases unmatched to any gene: 2. The length of the CDR3 is 12 residues. Germline V gene sequence: CDR1 GTSNPN, CDR2 SVGIG (reference sequence). CDR3 sequence (DNA): TGTGCCTGGACTAGCGGGACTTACGAGCAGTACTTC. Translating it yields CAWTSGTYEQYF.

The chain recombines TRBV5-1 with TRBJ2-7; a weak D match, TRBD2 (6 bases). Trimming shortened V by 4 bases and J by 0 bases, and 11 bases separated the two germline ends. The CDR3 runs to 14 residues. The germline V gene encodes CDR1 SGHRS and CDR2 YFSETQ. For the CDR3, the DNA is TGCGCCAGCAGCGGGGCGGGAAACTCCTACGAGCAGTACTTC. Translated: CASSGAGNSYEQYF.

V and J are TRBV12-3 or TRBV12-4 and TRBJ1-5; D ambiguous. The V gene lost 6 bases and the J gene lost 0 bases, with 15 bases spanning the gap. This CDR3 has 16 residues. CDR3 in DNA: TGTGCCAGCAGCCCACGGGGTTCAGTTAGCAATCAGCCCCAGCATTTT. It is translated as CASSPRGSVSNQPQHF.

This clonotype was seen at least ten times. This rearrangement joins TRBV11-2 to TRBJ2-2; no clear D gene. The ends were cut back, 5 bases at V and 0 bases at J, with 4 bases in the middle. The CDR3 consists of 13 residues. The germline gives CDR1 SGHAT, CDR2 FQNNGV. CDR3 sequence (DNA): TGTGCCAGCAGCCGTACGAACACCGGGGAGCTGTTTTTT. Amino acids: CASSRTNTGELFF.

At least ten counts were recorded for this clonotype. The chain combines TRBV6-5 with TRBJ2-5; D gene ambiguous. Trimming stripped 2 bases from V and 4 bases from J, with 8 bases between. Germline V gene lookup returns CDR1 MNHEY and CDR2 SVGAGI. This CDR3 has 13 residues. The CDR3 DNA sequence: TGTGCCAGCAGTTACCGCGTCGGAGAGACCCAGTACTTC. Translating gives CASSYRVGETQYF.

The rearrangement links TRBV5-1 to TRBJ2-3; 7 nucleotides align to TRBD2. The V gene's germline CDR1 is SGHRS and CDR2 YFSETQ. With 2 bases clipped from V and 3 bases from J, the junction kept 9 bases outside the gene matches. The CDR3 extends over 16 amino acids. This chain's CDR3 is CASSFGLDTETDTQYF. CDR3 sequence (DNA): TGCGCCAGCAGCTTCGGACTAGACACTGAGACAGATACGCAGTATTTT.

This sequence joins TRBV9 and TRBJ1-2, with D possibly matching TRBD1 (5 bases). Trimming pared 4 bases from V and 7 bases from J, leaving 20 bases between. Germline lookup yields CDR1 SGDLS and CDR2 YYNGEE. The CDR3 has 15 amino acids. The CDR3 is CASSHSGTVMGGYTF. CDR3 bases: TGTGCCAGCAGCCACTCCGGGACTGTTATGGGTGGCTACACCTTC.

This clonotype was seen many times. This chain links TRBV14 with TRBJ2-1, with a weak D call TRBD2 (6 bases). Per germline, CDR1 SGHDN and CDR2 FVKESK. This CDR3 comprises 14 residues. The germline V and J ends were trimmed by 3 bases and 8 bases, with 14 bases remaining between them. CDR3 residues: CASSHLGTRDEQFF. The CDR3 bases are TGTGCCAGCAGCCATTTGGGGACTCGGGATGAGCAGTTCTTC.

This clonotype showed up many times. The J gene is TRBJ1-3, the V gene TRBV6-6; D is uncertain. This CDR3 region has 14 residues. V was trimmed by 3 bases and J by 4 bases, leaving 10 bases between them. Looked up from germline, CDR1 is MNHNY and CDR2 is SVGAGI (reference sequence). The CDR3 nucleotides read TGTGCCAGCAGTTATTTTGGGCAAGGAAACACCATATATTTT. Translating it yields CASSYFGQGNTIYF.